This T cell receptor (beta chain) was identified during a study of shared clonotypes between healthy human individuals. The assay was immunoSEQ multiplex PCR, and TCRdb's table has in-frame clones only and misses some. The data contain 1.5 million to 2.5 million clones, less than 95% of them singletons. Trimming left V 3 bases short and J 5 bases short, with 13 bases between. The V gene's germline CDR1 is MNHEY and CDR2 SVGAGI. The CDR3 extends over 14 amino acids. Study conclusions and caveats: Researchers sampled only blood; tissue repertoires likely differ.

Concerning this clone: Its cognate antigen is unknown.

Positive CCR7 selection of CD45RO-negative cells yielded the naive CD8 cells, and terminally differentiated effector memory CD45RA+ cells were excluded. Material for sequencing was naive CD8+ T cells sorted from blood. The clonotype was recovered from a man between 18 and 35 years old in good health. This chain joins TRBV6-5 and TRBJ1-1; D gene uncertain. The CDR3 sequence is CASSYEGGFTEAFF. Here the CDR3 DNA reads TGTGCCAGCAGTTATGAGGGAGGGTTTACTGAAGCTTTCTTT.